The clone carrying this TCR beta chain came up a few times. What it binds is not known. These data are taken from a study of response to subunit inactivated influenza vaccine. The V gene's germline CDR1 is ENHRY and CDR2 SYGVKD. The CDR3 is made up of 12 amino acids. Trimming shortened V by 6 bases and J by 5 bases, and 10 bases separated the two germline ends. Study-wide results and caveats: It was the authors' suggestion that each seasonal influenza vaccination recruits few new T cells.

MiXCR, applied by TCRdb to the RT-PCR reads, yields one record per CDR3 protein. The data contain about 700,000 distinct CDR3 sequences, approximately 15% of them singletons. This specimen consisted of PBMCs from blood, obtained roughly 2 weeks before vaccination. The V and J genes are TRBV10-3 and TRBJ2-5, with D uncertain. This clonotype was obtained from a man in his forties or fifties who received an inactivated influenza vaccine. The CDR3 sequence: CAISSGRETQYF. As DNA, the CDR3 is TGTGCCATCAGCTCAGGAAGGGAGACCCAGTACTTC.